This T cell receptor (beta chain) comes out of a study of blood T cell repertoires in COVID-19. Study in general: The United States, Italy and Spain supplied acute and convalescent COVID-19 samples. The analysed material was cDNA or gDNA that came from T cells, B-cell-depleted T cells, or PBMCs.

As processed by the authors: It was from reference gene primer amplification that nucleated cell counts were estimated. Data came from immunoSEQ multiplex PCR; TCRdb stores just in-frame clones and leaves some out. The V and J calls and clone size are taken from that table; D and trimming were inferred from the DNA. The sample includes 150,000 to 200,000 clones, about nine tenths of them seen just once. CDR1 and CDR2 (germline): SGHKS, YYEKEE (reference sequence). The CDR3 extends over 14 amino acids. The V gene end was trimmed by 4 bases and the J gene end by 6 bases; junction bases not matched to a gene: 8.

This TCR was sampled from a woman aged 65 to 85 with acute or convalescent COVID-19. Sequenced: peripheral blood. The chain has TRBV5-5 and TRBJ2-7; 9 nucleotides align to TRBD1. In DNA form, the CDR3 reads TGTGCCAGCAGCAACGGACAGGGGAGGGTCGAGCAGTACTTC. Its protein is CASSNGQGRVEQYF. Complete variable domain (other parts from reference TRBV5-5 and TRBJ2-7): DAGVTQSPTHLIKTRGQQVTLRCSPISGHKSVSWYQQVLGQGPQFIFQYYEKEERGRGNFPDRFSARQFPNYSSELNVNALLLGDSALYLCASSNGQGRVEQYFGPGTRLTVT.